This TCR beta chain was documented in a study of cytomegalovirus exposure and HLA in healthy donors. This clone was counted only a few times. The antigen remains unidentified. Germline CDR1 and CDR2: SEHNR and FQNEAQ (reference sequence). V dropped 4 bases and J dropped 0 bases, with 9 bases sitting between them. CDR3 length: 14 amino acids. Generated by immunoSEQ multiplex PCR, the TCRdb table keeps only in-frame clones and is missing some. The sample has roughly 75,000 clones, 94% seen once. Study conclusions and caveats: Cytomegalovirus-associated status was assigned to 150 or so TCR beta chains.

The rearrangement uses TRBV7-9 and TRBJ2-5; D is possibly TRBD2 (6 bases). The sample taken for sequencing was PBMCs. The source is a woman younger than 35 in good health and CMV-seronegative. The CDR3 region is CASSSRDYQETQYF. DNA for the CDR3: TGTGCCAGCAGCTCCCGGGACTACCAAGAGACCCAGTACTTC.